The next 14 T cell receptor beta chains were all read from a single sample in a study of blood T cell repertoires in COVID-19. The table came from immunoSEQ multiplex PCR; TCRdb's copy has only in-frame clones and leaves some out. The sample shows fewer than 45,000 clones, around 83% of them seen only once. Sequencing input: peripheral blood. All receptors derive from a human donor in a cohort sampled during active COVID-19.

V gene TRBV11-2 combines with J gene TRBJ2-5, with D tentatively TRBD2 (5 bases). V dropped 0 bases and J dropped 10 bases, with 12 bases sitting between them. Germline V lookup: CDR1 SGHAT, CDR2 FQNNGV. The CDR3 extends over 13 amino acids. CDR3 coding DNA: TGTGCCAGCAGCTTAGAATGGACTTCCTACCAGTACTTC. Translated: CASSLEWTSYQYF. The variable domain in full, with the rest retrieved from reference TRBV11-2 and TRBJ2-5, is EAGVAQSPRYKIIEKRQSVAFWCNPISGHATLYWYQQILGQGPKLLIQFQNNGVVDDSQLPKDRFSAERLKGVDSTLKIQPAKLEDSAVYLCASSLEWTSYQYFGPGTRLLVL.

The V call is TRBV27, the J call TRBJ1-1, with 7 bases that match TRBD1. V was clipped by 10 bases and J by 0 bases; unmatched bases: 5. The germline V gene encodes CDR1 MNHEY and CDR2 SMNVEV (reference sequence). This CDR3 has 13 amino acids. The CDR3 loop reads CATRDSMNTEAFF. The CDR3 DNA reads TGTGCCACCCGGGACAGCATGAACACTGAAGCTTTCTTT.

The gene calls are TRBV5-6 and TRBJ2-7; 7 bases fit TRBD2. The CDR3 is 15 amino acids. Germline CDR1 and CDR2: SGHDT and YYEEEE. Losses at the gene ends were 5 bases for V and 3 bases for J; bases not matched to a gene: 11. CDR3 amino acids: CASSPGSGGNYEQYF. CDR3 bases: TGTGCCAGCAGTCCCGGATCCGGGGGGAACTACGAGCAGTACTTC.

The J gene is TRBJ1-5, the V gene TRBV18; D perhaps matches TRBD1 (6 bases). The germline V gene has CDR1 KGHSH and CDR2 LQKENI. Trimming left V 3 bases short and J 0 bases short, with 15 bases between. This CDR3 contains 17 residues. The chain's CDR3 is CASSPGQNGDSNQPQHF. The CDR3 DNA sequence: TGTGCCAGCTCACCGGGACAAAATGGGGATAGCAATCAGCCCCAGCATTTT.

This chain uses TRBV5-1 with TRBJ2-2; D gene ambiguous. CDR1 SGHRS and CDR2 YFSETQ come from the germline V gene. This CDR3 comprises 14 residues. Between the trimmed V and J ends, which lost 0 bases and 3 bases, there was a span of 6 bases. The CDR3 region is CASSLELHTGELFF. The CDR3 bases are TGCGCCAGCAGCTTGGAACTCCACACCGGGGAGCTGTTTTTT.

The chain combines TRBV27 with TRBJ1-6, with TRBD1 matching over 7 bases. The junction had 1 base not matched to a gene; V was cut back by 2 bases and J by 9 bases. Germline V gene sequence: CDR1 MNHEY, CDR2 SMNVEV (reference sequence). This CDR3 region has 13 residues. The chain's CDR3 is CASSLDRASPLHF. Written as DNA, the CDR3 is TGTGCCAGCAGTTTAGACAGGGCTTCACCCCTCCACTTT.

The CDR3 DNA reads as TGTGCCAGCAGCGTCGACAGGGGGCGCCCCACCGGGGAGCTGTTTTTT. It yields the protein CASSVDRGRPTGELFF. This chain links TRBV9 with TRBJ2-2; TRBD1 aligns across 10 bases. Trimming cost V 2 bases and J 4 bases; bases outside gene matches: 5. CDR3 length: 16 amino acids. Looked up from germline, CDR1 is SGDLS and CDR2 is YYNGEE.

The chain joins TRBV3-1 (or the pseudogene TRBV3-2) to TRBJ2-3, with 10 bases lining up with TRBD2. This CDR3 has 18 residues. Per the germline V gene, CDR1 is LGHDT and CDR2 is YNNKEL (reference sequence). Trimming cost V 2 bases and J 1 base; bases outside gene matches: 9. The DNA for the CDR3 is TGTGCCAGCAGCCAATTCAGCGGGGGGGGAGAGGGCACAGATACGCAGTATTTT. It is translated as CASSQFSGGGEGTDTQYF.

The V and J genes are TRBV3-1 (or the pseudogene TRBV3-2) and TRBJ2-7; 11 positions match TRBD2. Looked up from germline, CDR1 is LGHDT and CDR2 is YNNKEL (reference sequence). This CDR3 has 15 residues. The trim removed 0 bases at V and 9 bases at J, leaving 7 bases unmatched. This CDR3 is CASSQDSSGGKGQYF. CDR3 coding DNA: TGTGCCAGCAGCCAAGATTCTAGCGGGGGGAAGGGGCAGTACTTC.

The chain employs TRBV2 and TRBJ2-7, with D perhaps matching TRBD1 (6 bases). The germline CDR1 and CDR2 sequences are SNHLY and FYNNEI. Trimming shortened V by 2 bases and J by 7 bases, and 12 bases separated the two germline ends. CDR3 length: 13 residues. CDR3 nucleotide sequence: TGTGCCAGCAGTGAATTTGGGGGCTGGGAGCAGTACTTC. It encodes CASSEFGGWEQYF.

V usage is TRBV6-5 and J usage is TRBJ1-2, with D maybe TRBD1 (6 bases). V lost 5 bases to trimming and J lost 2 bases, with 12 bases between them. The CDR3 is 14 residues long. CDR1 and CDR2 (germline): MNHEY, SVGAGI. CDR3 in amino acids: CASSPEGGNYGYTF. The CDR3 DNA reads TGTGCCAGCAGTCCCGAAGGGGGAAACTATGGCTACACCTTC.

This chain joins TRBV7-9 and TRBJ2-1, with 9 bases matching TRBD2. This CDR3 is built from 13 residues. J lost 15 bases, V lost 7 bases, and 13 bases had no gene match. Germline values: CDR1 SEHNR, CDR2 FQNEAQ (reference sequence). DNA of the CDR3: TGTGCCAGCATCGACCCCTCTAGCGGGGTCCCGTTCTTC. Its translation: CASIDPSSGVPFF.

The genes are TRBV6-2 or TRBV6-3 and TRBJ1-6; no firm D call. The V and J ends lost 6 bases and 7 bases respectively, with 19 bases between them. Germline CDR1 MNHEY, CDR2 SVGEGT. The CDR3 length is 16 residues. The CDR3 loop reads CASSPSATRLNSPLHF. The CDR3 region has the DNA TGTGCCAGCAGCCCTTCGGCGACAAGATTAAATTCACCCCTCCACTTT.

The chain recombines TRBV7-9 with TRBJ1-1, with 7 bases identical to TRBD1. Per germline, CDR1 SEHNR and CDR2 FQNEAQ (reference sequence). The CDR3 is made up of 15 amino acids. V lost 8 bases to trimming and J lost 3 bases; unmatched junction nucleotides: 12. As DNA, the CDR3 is TGTGCCAGCTACACAGGGGAGGAGGGGTACACTGAAGCTTTCTTT. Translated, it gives CASYTGEEGYTEAFF.